Here is one TCR beta chain with its context. This CDR3 region has 14 residues. Germline CDR1 reads SGHNT; CDR2 reads YENEEA. The ends were cut back, 6 bases at V and 4 bases at J, with 14 bases in the middle. This entry belongs to a study of blood T cell repertoires in COVID-19. Background on the study: The United States, Italy and Spain provided the acute and convalescent COVID-19 samples. Sample material is recorded as cDNA or gDNA derived from T cells, B-cell-depleted T cells, or PBMCs.

In the source study's methods: Amplification of reference gene primers provided the estimated nucleated cell counts. The repertoire was sequenced with immunoSEQ multiplex PCR; TCRdb's copy has only in-frame clones and lacks some. V and J calls and clone size are copied from that table; D and trimming were computed from the DNA. The sample has 40,000 to 55,000 clones, about nine tenths seen once. This receptor was obtained from a man aged 45-65 years with active COVID-19. Sequenced sample: peripheral blood. The chain couples TRBV11-3 to TRBJ2-3; D may be TRBD2 (5 bases). CDR3 coding DNA: TGTGCCAGCAGGAGTGGTCTAGCCTCAGATACGCAGTATTTT. Protein: CASRSGLASDTQYF.